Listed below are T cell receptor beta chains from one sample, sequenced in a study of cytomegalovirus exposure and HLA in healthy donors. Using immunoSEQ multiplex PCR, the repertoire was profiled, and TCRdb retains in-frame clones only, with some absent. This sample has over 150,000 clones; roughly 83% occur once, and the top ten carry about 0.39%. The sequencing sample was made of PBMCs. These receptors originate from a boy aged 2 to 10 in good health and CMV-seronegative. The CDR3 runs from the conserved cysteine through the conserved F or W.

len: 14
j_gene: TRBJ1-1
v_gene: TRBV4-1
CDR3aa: CASSQVRGDTEAFF

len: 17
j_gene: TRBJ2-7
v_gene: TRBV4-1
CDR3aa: CASSQEPGLAGLYEQYF

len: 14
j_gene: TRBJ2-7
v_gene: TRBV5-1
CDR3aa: CASSLGSGSYEQYF

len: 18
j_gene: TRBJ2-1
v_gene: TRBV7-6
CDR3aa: CASSHPGGTVQASNEQFF

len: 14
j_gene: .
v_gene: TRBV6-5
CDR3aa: CASSGSEGTYEQYF

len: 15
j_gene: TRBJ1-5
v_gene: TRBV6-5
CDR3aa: CASSRGGAANQPQHF

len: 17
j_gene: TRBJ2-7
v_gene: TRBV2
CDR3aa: CASSEARVSGSFYEQYF

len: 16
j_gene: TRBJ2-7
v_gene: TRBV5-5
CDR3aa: CASSLGSREFSYEQYF

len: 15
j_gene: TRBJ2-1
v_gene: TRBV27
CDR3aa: CASSQSGTSYNEQFF

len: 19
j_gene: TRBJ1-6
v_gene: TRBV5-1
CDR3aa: CASSLRPQEALANNSPLHF

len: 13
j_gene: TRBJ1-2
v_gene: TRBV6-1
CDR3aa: CASSEAWLYGYTF

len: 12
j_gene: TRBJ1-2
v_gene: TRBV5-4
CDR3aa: CASSLSRGSYTF

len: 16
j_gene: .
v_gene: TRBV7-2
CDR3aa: CASSFDRDSQRDEQYF

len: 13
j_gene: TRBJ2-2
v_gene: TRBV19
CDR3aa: CASSHLRGGWLFF

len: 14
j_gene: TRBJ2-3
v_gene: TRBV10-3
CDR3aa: CAISESRTPDTQYF

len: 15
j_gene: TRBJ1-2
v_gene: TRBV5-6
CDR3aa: CASSGQAAAYRGYTF

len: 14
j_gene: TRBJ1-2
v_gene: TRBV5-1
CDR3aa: CASSLGQGARGYTF

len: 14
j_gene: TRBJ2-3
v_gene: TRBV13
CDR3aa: CASSLWLRADTQYF

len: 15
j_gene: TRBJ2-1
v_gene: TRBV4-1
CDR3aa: CASSHLGASYNEQFF

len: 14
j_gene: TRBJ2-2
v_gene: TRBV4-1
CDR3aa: CASTGWGNTGELFF

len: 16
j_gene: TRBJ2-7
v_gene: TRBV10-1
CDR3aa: CASSESASGHLYEQYF

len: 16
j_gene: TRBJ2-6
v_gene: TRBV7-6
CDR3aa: CASYETGVRGANVLTF

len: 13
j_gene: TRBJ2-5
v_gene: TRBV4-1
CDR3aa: CASSEQFEETQYF

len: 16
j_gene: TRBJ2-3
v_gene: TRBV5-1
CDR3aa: CATRTGNVFSTDTQYF

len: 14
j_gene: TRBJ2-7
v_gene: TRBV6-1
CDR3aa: CASSPGTTAYEQYF

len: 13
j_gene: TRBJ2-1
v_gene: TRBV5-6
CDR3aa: CASSPGTKVEQFF

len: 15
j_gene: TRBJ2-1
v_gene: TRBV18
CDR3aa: CASSPGTGHYNEQFF

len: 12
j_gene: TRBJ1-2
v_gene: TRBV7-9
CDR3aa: CASSSKAGGYTF

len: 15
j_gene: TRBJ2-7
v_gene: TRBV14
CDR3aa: CASSQTPGSTGEQYF

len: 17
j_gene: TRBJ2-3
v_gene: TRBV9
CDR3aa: CASSVGLIAGLSDTQYF

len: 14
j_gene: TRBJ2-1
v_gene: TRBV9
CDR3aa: CASSIGAGVNEQFF

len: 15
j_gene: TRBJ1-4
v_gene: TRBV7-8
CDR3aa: CASSLRGRGREKLFF

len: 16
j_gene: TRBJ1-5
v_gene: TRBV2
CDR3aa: CASSAGTAAINQPQHF

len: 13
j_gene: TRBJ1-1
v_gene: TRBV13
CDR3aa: CASTRGGRPEAFF